The clone carrying this T cell receptor beta chain was detected a few times. No antigen is known for it. In the PCR, 60 Vbeta and 13 Jbeta primers were used. The method was immunoSEQ multiplex PCR; TCRdb's version includes in-frame clones alone and lacks a portion of them. The repertoire has roughly 200,000 clones, roughly 87% of them found once; the top ten carry under 0.6%. The sample comes from a study of cytomegalovirus exposure and HLA in healthy donors. Germline CDR1 MGHRA, CDR2 YSYEKL. This CDR3 has 15 amino acids. Losses at the gene ends were 1 base for V and 3 bases for J; bases not matched to a gene: 3. Study outcomes and limitations: Productive rates of about 90% or about 30% were seen for most TCR beta V segments in an earlier analysis. Upon later analysis, HLA-associated TCR beta chains proved more clonally expanded than other, equally common chains. A few CMV-associated chains proved CMV antigen-specific in vitro.

V gene TRBV4-1 combines with J gene TRBJ1-3; 7 bases match TRBD1. The receptor comes from a woman in her fifties or sixties in good health and CMV-seronegative. The sequencing input was PBMCs. Written as DNA, the CDR3 is TGCGCCAGCAGCCAAGTTACAGGGGTTGGAAACACCATATATTTT. Translated, it gives CASSQVTGVGNTIYF.